A single sample gave rise to the 21 T cell receptor beta chains below, sequenced in a study of shared clonotypes between healthy human individuals. Data came from immunoSEQ multiplex PCR; TCRdb stores just in-frame clones and leaves some out. The sample has around 1.1 million clones; around three quarters are singletons. Sample: memory CD4+ T cells from PBMCs. Subset described: CD45RA-negative fraction. These receptors originate from a man between 18 and 29 years old in good health. Some clones in this sample may be carry-over from other donors' samples.

J is TRBJ1-5 and V is TRBV6-5; D is uncertain. The V gene lost 6 bases and the J gene lost 2 bases, with 11 bases spanning the gap. The CDR3 consists of 14 residues. Germline CDR1 and CDR2: MNHEY and SVGAGI. The CDR3 coding sequence is TGTGCCAGCAGCATGTCTGACGGCAATCAGCCCCAGCATTTT. Protein sequence: CASSMSDGNQPQHF.

V gene TRBV10-3 combines with J gene TRBJ2-7, with D possibly called TRBD1 or TRBD2 (5 bases each). Trimming stripped 9 bases from V and 3 bases from J, with 18 bases between. CDR1 is ENHRY, CDR2 SYGVKD, per germline. This CDR3 is built from 14 residues. The chain's CDR3 is CAIGPTGTNYEQYF. The CDR3 region has the DNA TGTGCCATAGGTCCTACGGGGACGAACTACGAGCAGTACTTC.

This sequence joins TRBV6-6 and TRBJ2-7; maybe TRBD1 (5 bases). CDR3 length: 14 amino acids. Germline V gene lookup returns CDR1 MNHNY and CDR2 SVGAGI (reference sequence). Trimming shortened V by 2 bases and J by 2 bases, and 10 bases separated the two germline ends. The CDR3 here is CASSYPRVPYEQYF. The CDR3 DNA follows: TGTGCCAGCAGTTACCCCAGGGTCCCCTACGAGCAGTACTTC.

In its sample, this clone was seen once. The chain employs TRBV5-1 and TRBJ1-1, with unresolved D. Trimming pared 0 bases from V and 0 bases from J, leaving 12 bases between. Germline CDR1 is SGHRS and CDR2 is YFSETQ. This CDR3 contains 16 residues. CDR3: CASSLDRAELNTEAFF. For the CDR3, the DNA is TGCGCCAGCAGCTTGGATAGGGCAGAGTTGAACACTGAAGCTTTCTTT. Full variable domain (rest looked up from reference TRBV5-1 and TRBJ1-1): KAGVTQTPRYLIKTRGQQVTLSCSPISGHRSVSWYQQTPGQGLQFLFEYFSETQRNKGNFPGRFSGRQFSNSRSEMNVSTLELGDSALYLCASSLDRAELNTEAFFGQGTRLTVV.

Comment on this clone: Different DNA sequences within this sample yield the same CDR3. The chain is built from TRBV5-1 and TRBJ2-5; D remains unclear. The CDR3 length is 14 residues. The germline V and J ends were trimmed by 0 bases and 4 bases, with 10 bases remaining between them. The germline V gene encodes CDR1 SGHRS and CDR2 YFSETQ. Written as DNA, the CDR3 is TGCGCCAGCAGCTTGGCGTCAGGACGAGAGACCCAGTACTTC. Translated, it gives CASSLASGRETQYF. The full variable domain, with the rest looked up from reference TRBV5-1 and TRBJ2-5, is KAGVTQTPRYLIKTRGQQVTLSCSPISGHRSVSWYQQTPGQGLQFLFEYFSETQRNKGNFPGRFSGRQFSNSRSEMNVSTLELGDSALYLCASSLASGRETQYFGPGTRLLVL.

In regard to this clone: This sample includes further DNA sequences coding for the same CDR3. The V gene is TRBV5-1, the J gene TRBJ1-5; TRBD1 matches at 8 bases. The germline V gene has CDR1 SGHRS and CDR2 YFSETQ. V was clipped by 4 bases and J by 5 bases; unmatched bases: 5. The CDR3 covers 14 residues. The CDR3 spells CASSPGTGDQPQHF. The CDR3 nucleotides are TGCGCCAGCAGCCCGGGGACAGGTGATCAGCCCCAGCATTTT.

V gene TRBV7-9 combines with J gene TRBJ1-2; maybe TRBD1 (6 bases). Germline values: CDR1 SEHNR, CDR2 FQNEAQ (reference sequence). Between the trimmed V and J ends, which lost 5 bases and 8 bases, there was a span of 21 bases. The CDR3 loop spans 15 amino acids. The CDR3 loop reads CASSPRGEPEGGYTF. The CDR3 DNA is TGTGCCAGCAGCCCCAGGGGAGAACCAGAGGGGGGCTACACCTTC.

The CDR3 protein is CASSLRGGRADSEQFF. The DNA of the CDR3 is TGTGCCAGCAGCTTAAGAGGGGGGAGGGCCGACAGTGAGCAGTTCTTC. The chain is built from TRBV7-2 and TRBJ2-1, with D perhaps matching TRBD2 (7 bases). Trimming cost V 2 bases and J 9 bases, with 20 bases left between them. There are 16 residues in the CDR3. The germline V gene has CDR1 SGHTA and CDR2 FQGNSA.

The V and J genes are TRBV2 and TRBJ1-5; D is unresolved. The CDR3 contains 14 residues. V was trimmed by 1 base and J by 2 bases, leaving 6 bases between them. In germline, CDR1 is SNHLY, CDR2 FYNNEI. This CDR3 reads CASSEGARNQPQHF. The DNA for the CDR3 is TGTGCCAGCAGTGAAGGGGCGCGCAATCAGCCCCAGCATTTT.

The rearrangement links TRBV15 to TRBJ2-6; D ambiguous. In germline, CDR1 is LNHNV, CDR2 YYDKDF (reference sequence). The CDR3 consists of 15 residues. Deletions cut 2 bases from V and 3 bases from J, with 8 bases between. The CDR3 protein is CATSRLDGGANVLTF. CDR3 bases: TGTGCCACCAGCAGACTAGACGGTGGGGCCAACGTCCTGACTTTC.

This sequence joins TRBV6-6 and TRBJ2-1; 14 bases map to TRBD2. Germline V gene data show CDR1 as MNHNY and CDR2 as SVGAGI (reference sequence). This CDR3 contains 14 residues. V lost 8 bases to trimming and J lost 7 bases; unmatched junction nucleotides: 4. The CDR3 DNA is TGTGCCAGCTCGACTAGCGGGAGGGGAAATGAGCAGTTCTTC. Its translation: CASSTSGRGNEQFF.

This chain connects TRBV7-6 to TRBJ2-3; D remains unclear. The CDR3 spans 12 residues. The V gene's germline CDR1 is SGHVS and CDR2 FNYEAQ. V was clipped by 5 bases and J by 4 bases, with 7 bases between them. The CDR3 protein is CASSLAPDTQYF. DNA of the CDR3: TGTGCCAGCAGCCTGGCCCCAGATACGCAGTATTTT.

This clone was seen ten or more times. This chain connects TRBV2 to TRBJ2-1, with TRBD2 matching over 8 bases. The germline CDR1 and CDR2 sequences are SNHLY and FYNNEI. Trimming at V came to 6 bases and at J to 9 bases, leaving 10 bases not matched to a gene. The CDR3 covers 14 residues. The CDR3 DNA sequence: TGTGCCAGCAGGGAAAGCGGGAGCTGGGGTGAGCAGTTCTTC. Encoded protein: CASRESGSWGEQFF.

This chain uses TRBV10-1 with TRBJ2-5; 7 nucleotides match TRBD1. With 0 bases clipped from V and 5 bases from J, the junction kept 6 bases outside the gene matches. CDR3 length: 15 amino acids. The germline V gene encodes CDR1 WNHNN and CDR2 SYGVQD (reference sequence). The CDR3: CASSESYRGTETQYF. The CDR3 DNA reads as TGCGCCAGCAGTGAGTCTTACAGGGGTACGGAGACCCAGTACTTC.

This clone came up many times. The genes are TRBV28 and TRBJ1-2; 7 bases match TRBD1. CDR1 and CDR2 from the germline V gene are MDHEN and SYDVKM. The CDR3 sequence is 14 residues long. Trimming took 7 bases from V and 1 from J; bases not matched to a gene: 6. CDR3 sequence: CASTTGAGNYGYTF. The CDR3 nucleotides read TGTGCCAGCACCACAGGGGCGGGTAACTATGGCTACACCTTC.

The chain carries TRBV10-1 and TRBJ2-1; D gene uncertain. The CDR3 has 14 residues. Germline lookup yields CDR1 WNHNN and CDR2 SYGVQD (reference sequence). The V gene lost 4 bases and the J gene lost 0 bases, with 7 bases spanning the gap. The chain's CDR3 is CASSVGISYNEQFF. CDR3 in DNA: TGCGCCAGCAGTGTGGGGATCTCCTACAATGAGCAGTTCTTC.

This clone has only one observation. The chain carries TRBV13 and TRBJ2-7; the match to TRBD2 covers 10 bases. The germline V gene has CDR1 PRHDT and CDR2 FYEKMQ (reference sequence). The junction had 5 bases not matched to a gene; V was cut back by 6 bases and J by 3 bases. The CDR3 has 14 residues. The DNA of the CDR3 is TGTGCCAGCAGAGACCCTAGCGGGAGCTACGAGCAGTACTTC. This encodes CASRDPSGSYEQYF.

This chain uses TRBV5-3 with TRBJ2-5; unclear D gene. TRBV5-3 is assigned to the ORF class and has an uncertain function. CDR3 length equals 12 residues. The V end was cut by 3 bases, the J end by 6 bases, with 9 bases between. As DNA, the CDR3 is TGTGCCAGAAGCTCGGCAGTACAGACCCAGTACTTC. Translated: CARSSAVQTQYF.

This clone was seen once. This may stem from a read error, because a much larger clone lies one nucleotide away. The identical CDR3 is also encoded by other nucleotide sequences in the sample. The chain uses TRBV7-3 and TRBJ2-3; 9 positions agree with TRBD2. The CDR3 runs to 14 residues. With 5 bases clipped from V and 1 base from J, the junction kept 1 base outside the gene matches. The germline V gene encodes CDR1 SGHTA and CDR2 FQGTGA. The chain's CDR3 is CASSRLAGTDTQYF. CDR3 coding DNA: TGTGCCAGCAGCCGACTAGCGGGCACAGATACGCAGTATTTT.

This sequence joins TRBV11-1 and TRBJ1-1; 7 bases fit TRBD1. The CDR3 runs to 15 residues. The germline gives CDR1 SGHAT, CDR2 FQDESV (reference sequence). After removal of 1 base from V and 4 bases from J, the junction contained 6 bases not matched to a gene. The CDR3 spells CASSLGHRGSTEAFF. In DNA form, the CDR3 reads TGTGCCAGCAGCTTAGGGCACAGGGGAAGCACTGAAGCTTTCTTT.

This clone came up once. V usage is TRBV28 and J usage is TRBJ2-5; unclear D gene. The CDR3 consists of 12 residues. Germline V lookup: CDR1 MDHEN, CDR2 SYDVKM. V lost 2 bases, J lost 5 bases, and 6 bases lay in between. CDR3 sequence (DNA): TGTGCCAGCAGTTTACTCCACGAGACCCAGTACTTC. This translates into CASSLLHETQYF.